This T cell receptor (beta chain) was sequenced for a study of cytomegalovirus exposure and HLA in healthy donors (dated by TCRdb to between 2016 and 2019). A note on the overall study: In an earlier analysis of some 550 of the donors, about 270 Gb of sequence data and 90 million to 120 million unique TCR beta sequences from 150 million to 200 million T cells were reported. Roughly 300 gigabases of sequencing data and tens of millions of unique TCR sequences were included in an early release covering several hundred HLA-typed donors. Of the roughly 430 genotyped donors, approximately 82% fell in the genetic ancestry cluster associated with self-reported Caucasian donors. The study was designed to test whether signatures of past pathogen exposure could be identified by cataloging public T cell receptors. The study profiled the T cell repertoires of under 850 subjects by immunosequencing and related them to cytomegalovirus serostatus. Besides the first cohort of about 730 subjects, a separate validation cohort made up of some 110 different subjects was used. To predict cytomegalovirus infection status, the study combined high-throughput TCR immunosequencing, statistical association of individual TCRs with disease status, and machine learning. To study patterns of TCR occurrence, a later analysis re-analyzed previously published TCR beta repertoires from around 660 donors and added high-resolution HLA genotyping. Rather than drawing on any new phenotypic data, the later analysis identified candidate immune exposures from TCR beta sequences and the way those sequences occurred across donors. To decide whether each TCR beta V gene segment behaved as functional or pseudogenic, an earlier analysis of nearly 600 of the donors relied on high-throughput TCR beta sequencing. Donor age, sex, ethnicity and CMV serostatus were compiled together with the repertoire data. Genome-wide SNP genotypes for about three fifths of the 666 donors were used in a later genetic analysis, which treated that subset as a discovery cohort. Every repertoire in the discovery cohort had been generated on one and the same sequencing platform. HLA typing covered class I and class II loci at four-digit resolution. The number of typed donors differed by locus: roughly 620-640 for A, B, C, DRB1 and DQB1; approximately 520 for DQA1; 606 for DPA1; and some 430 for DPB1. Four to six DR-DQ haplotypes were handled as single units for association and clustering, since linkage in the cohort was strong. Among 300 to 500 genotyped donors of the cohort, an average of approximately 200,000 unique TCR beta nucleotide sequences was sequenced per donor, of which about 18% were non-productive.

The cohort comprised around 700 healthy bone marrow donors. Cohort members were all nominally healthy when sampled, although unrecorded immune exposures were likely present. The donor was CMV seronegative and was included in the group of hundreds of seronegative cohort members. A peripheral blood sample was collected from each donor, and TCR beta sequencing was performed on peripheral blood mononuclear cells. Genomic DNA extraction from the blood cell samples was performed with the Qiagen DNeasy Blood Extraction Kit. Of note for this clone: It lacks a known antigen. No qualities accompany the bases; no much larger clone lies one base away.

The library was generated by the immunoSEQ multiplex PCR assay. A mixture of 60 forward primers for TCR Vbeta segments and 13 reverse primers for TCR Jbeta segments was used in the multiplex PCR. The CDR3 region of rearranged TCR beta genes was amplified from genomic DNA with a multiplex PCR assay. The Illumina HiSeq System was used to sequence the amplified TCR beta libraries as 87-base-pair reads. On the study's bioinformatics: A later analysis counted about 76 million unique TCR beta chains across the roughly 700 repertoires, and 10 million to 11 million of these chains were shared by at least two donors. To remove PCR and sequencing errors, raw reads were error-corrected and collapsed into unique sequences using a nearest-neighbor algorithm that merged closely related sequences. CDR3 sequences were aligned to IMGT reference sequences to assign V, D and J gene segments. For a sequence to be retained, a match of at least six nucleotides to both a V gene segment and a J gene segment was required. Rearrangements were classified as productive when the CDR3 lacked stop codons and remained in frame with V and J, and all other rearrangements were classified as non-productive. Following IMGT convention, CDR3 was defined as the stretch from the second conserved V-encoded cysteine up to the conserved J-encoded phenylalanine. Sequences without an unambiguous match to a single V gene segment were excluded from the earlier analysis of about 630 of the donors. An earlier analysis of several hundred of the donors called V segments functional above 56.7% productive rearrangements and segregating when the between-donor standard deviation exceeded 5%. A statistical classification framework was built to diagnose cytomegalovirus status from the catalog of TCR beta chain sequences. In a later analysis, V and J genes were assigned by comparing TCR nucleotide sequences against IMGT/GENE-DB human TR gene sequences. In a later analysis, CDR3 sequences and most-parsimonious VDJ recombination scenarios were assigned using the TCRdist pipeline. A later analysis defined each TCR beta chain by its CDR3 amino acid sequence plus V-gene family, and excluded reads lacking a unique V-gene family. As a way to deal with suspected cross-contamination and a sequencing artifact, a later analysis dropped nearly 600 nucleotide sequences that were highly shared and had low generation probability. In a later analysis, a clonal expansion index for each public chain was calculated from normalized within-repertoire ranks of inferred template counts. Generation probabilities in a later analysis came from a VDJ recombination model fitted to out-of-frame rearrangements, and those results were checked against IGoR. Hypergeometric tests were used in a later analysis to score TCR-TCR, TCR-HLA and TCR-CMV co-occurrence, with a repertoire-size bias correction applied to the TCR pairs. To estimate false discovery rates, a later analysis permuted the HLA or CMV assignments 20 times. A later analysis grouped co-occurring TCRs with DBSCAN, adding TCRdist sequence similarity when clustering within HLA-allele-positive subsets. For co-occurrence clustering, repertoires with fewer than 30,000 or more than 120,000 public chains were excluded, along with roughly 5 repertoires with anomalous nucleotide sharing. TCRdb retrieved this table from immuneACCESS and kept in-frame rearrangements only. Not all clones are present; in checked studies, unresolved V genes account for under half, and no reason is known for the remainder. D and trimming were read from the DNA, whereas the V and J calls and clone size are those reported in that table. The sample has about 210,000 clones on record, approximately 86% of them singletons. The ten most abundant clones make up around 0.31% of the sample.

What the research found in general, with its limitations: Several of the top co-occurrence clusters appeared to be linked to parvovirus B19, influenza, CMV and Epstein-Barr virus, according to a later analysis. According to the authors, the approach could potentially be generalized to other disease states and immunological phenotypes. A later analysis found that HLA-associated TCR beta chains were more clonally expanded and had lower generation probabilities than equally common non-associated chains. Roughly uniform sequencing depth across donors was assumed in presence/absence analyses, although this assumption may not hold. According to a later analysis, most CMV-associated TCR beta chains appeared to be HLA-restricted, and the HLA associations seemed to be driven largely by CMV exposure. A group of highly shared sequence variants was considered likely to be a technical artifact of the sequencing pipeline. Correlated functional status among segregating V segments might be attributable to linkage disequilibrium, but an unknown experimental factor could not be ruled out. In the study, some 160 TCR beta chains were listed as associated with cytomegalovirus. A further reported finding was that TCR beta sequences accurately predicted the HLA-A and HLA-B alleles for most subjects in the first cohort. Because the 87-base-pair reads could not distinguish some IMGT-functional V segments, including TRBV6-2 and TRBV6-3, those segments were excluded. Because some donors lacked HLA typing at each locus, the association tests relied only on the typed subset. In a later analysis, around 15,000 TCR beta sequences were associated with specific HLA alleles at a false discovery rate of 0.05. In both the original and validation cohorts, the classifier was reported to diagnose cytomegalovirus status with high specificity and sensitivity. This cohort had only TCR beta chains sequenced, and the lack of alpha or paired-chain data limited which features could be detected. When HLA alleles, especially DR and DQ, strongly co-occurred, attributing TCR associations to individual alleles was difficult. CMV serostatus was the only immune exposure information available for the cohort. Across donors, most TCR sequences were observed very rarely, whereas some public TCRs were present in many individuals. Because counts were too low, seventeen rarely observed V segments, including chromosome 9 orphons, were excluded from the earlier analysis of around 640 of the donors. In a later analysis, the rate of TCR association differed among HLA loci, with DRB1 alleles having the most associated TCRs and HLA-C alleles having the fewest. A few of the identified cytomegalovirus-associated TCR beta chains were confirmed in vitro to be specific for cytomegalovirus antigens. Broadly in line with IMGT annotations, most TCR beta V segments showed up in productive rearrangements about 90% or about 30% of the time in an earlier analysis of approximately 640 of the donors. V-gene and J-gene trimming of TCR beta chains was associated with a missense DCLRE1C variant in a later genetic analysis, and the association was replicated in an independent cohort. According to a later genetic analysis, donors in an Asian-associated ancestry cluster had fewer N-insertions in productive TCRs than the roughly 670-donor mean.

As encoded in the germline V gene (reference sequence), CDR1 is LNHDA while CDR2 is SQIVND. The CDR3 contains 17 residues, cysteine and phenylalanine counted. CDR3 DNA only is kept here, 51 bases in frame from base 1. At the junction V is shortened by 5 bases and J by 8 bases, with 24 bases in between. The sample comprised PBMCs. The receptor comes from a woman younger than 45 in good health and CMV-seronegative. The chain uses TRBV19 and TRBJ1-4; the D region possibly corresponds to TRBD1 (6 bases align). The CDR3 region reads CASSPPLRQGKREKLFF. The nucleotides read TGTGCCAGTAGTCCCCCTCTTCGGCAGGGGAAGAGGGAAAAACTGTTTTTT.